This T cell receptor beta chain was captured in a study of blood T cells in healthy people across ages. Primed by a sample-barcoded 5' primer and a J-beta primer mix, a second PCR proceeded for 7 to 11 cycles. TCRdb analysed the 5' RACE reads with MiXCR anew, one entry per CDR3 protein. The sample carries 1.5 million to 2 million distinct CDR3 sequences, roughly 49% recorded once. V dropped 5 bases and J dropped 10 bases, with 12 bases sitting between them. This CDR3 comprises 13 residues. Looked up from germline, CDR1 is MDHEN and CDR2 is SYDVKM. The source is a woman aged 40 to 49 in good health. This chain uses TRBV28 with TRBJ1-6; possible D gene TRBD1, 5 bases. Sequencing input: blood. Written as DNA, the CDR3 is TGTGCCAGCAGTCTACAGGTTGGATCACCCCTCCACTTT. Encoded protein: CASSLQVGSPLHF.